The entry below gives a single TCR beta chain sequence along with its context. The sample contains more than one DNA sequence encoding this CDR3. Profiled with immunoSEQ multiplex PCR; TCRdb holds only in-frame clones, not every one. In the table there are about 180,000 clones, about four fifths of which are singletons. The entry originates in a study of blood T cell repertoires in COVID-19. V dropped 2 bases and J dropped 5 bases, with 9 bases sitting between them. The CDR3 spans 13 residues. Germline-derived CDR1 and CDR2 are MNHEY and SVGAGI. The rearrangement joins TRBV6-5 to TRBJ2-5; the D gene is possibly TRBD2 (6 bases). The source is a man aged 65 to 85 with active or convalescent COVID-19. Sample: peripheral blood. The CDR3 nucleotides read TGTGCCAGCAGTTACCCTGGGGGGGAGACCCAGTACTTC. This codes for CASSYPGGETQYF.